The TCR beta chain described here comes from a study of Ad26.COV2.S vaccination and SARS-CoV-2 variants. Whole-study results and caveats: While placebo recipients had lower spike-specific TCR breadth, vaccine recipients had more. Non-spike TCR breadth did not differ much between vaccine and placebo recipients.

With regard to this clone: Its antigen is currently unknown.

Clones were read by immunoSEQ multiplex PCR, and TCRdb kept only the in-frame ones, dropping some. The table lists roughly 420,000 clones, nearly 90% of them singletons. The sample's treatment: 19 received Ad26.COV2.S at low or high dose, single or two shots; about 5 received placebo; per-sample allocation not given. Sampling was performed 63 days after the first vaccine or placebo injection. The germline V gene encodes CDR1 SGHVS and CDR2 FQNEAQ. CDR3 size: 15 residues. The V and J ends lost 5 bases and 10 bases respectively, with 21 bases between them. This sample comprised peripheral blood, obtained in a trial of Ad26.COV2.S vaccine versus placebo. The V call is TRBV7-8, the J call TRBJ2-4; maybe TRBD2 (6 bases). The receptor's source is a person aged 18 to 65 who received the Ad26.COV2.S COVID-19 vaccine or a placebo. The DNA of the CDR3 is TGTGCCAGCAGCACCCCAAGGGACTTCGAGGGGATTCAGTACTTC. This translates into CASSTPRDFEGIQYF.